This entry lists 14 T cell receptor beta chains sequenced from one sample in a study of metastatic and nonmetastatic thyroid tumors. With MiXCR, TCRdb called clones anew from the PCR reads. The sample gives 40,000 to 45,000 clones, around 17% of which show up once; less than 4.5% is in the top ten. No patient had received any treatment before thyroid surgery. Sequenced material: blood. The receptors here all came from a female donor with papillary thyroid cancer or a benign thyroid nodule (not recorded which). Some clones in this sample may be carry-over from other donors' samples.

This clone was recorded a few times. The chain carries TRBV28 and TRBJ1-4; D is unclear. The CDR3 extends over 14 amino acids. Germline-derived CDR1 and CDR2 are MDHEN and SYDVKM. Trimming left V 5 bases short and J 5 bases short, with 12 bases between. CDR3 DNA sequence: TGTGCCAGCAGTGACACTTTTCGGAATGAAAAACTGTTTTTT. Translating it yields CASSDTFRNEKLFF.

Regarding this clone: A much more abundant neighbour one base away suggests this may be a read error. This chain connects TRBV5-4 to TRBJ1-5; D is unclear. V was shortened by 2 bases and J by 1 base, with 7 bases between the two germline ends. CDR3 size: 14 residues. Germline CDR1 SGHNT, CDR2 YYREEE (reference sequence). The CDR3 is CASSFDMSNQPQHF. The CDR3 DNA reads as TGTGCCAGCAGCTTTGACATGAGCAATCAGCCCCAGCATTTT.

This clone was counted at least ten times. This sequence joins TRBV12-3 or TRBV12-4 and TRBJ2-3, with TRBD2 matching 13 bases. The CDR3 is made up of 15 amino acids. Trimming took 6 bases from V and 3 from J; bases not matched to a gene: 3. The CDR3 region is CASRLTSGGTDTQYF. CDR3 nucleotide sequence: TGTGCCAGCAGATTGACTAGCGGGGGGACAGATACGCAGTATTTT.

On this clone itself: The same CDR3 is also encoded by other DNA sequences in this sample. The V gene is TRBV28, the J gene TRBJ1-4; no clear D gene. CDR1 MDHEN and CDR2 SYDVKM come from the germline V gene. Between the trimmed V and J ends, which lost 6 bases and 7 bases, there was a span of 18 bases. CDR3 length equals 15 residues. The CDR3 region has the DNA TGTGCCAGCAGCCTTCTGTGGACGGGTGGTGAAAAACTGTTTTTT. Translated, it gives CASSLLWTGGEKLFF.

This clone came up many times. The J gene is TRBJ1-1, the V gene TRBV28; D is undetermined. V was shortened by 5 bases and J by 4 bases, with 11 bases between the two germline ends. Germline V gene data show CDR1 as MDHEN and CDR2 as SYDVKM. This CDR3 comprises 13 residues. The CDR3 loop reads CASSIVGSTEAFF. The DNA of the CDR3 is TGTGCCAGCAGTATAGTGGGGTCCACTGAAGCTTTCTTT.

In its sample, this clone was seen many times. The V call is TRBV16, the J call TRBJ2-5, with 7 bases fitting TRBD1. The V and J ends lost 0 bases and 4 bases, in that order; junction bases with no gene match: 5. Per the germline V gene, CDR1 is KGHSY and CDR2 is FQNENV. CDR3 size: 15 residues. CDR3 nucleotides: TGTGCCAGCAGCCAATCGACAGGGTGGGGAGAGACCCAGTACTTC. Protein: CASSQSTGWGETQYF.

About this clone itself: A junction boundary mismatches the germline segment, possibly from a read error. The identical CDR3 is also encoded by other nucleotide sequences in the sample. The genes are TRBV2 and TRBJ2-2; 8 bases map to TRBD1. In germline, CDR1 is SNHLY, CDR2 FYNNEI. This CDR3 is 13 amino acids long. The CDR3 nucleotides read TGTGCCAGCAGTGGAGCAGGGGGCCGGGAGCTGTTTTTC. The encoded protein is CASSGAGGRELFF.

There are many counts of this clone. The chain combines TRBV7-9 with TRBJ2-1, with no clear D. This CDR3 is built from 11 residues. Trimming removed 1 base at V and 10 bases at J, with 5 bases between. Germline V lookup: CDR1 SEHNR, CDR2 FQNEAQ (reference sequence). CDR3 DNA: TGTGCCAGCAGCTTAGGGGGAGAGCAGTTCTTC. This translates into CASSLGGEQFF. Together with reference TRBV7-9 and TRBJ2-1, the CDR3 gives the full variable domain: DTGVSQNPRHKITKRGQNVTFRCDPISEHNRLYWYRQTLGQGPEFLTYFQNEAQLEKSRLLSDRFSAERPKGSFSTLEIQRTEQGDSAMYLCASSLGGEQFFGPGTRLTVL.

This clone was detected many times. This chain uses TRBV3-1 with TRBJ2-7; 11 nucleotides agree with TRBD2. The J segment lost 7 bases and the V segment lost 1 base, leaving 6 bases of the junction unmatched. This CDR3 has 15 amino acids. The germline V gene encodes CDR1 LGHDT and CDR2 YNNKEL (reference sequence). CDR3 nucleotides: TGTGCCAGCAGCCAAGCTAGCGGGGGGCCAGGGGAGCAGTACTTC. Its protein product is CASSQASGGPGEQYF.

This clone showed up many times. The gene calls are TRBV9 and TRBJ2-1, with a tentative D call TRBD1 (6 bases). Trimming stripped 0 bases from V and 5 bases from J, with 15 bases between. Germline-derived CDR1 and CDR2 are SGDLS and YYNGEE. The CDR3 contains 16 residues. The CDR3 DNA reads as TGTGCCAGCAGCGTAGAGTCTGGGGGCCGAAACAATGAGCAGTTCTTC. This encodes CASSVESGGRNNEQFF. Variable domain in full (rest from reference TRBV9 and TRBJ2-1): DSGVTQTPKHLITATGQRVTLRCSPRSGDLSVYWYQQSLDQGLQFLIQYYNGEERAKGNILERFSAQQFPDLHSELNLSSLELGDSALYFCASSVESGGRNNEQFFGPGTRLTVL.

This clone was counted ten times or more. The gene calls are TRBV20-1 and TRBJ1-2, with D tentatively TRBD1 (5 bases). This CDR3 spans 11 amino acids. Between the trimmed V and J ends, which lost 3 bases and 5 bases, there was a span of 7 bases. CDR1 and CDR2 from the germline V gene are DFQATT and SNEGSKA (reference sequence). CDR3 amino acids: CSARGGYGYTF. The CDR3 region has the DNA TGCAGTGCTAGGGGGGGTTATGGCTACACCTTC.

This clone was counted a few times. In nucleotides, the CDR3 is TGTGCCAGCAGTTTATATGTAGCGGGAGGAGTTAATGAGCAGTTCTTC. It codes for CASSLYVAGGVNEQFF. The V and J genes are TRBV27 and TRBJ2-1, with 10 bases lining up with TRBD2. Germline values: CDR1 MNHEY, CDR2 SMNVEV (reference sequence). Trimming at V came to 1 base and at J to 7 bases, leaving 7 bases not matched to a gene. The CDR3 is 16 amino acids.

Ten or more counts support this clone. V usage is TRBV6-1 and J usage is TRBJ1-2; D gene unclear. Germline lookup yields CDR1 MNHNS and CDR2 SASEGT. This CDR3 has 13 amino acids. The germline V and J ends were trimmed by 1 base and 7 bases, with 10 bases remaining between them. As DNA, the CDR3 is TGTGCCAGCAGTGAAGTCAAGGGTAGTGGCTACACCTTC. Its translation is CASSEVKGSGYTF.

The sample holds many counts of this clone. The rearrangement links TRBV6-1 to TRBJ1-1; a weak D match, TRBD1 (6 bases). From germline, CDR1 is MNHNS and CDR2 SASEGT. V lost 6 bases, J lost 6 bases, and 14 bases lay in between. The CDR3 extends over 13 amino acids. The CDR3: CASSLPGGPEAFF. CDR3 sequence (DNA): TGTGCCAGCAGCCTACCCGGGGGCCCTGAAGCTTTCTTT.